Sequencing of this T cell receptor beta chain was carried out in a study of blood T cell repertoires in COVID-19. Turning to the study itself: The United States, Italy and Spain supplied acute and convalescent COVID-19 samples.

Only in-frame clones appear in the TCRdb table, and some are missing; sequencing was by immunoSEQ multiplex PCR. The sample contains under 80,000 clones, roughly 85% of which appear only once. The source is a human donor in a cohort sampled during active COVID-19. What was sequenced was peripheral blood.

As DNA, the CDR3 is TGTGCCAGCAGTGCCCCGGGACACGGAAACATTCAGTACTTC. Translation: CASSAPGHGNIQYF. The chain recombines TRBV28 with TRBJ2-4; D might be TRBD1 (6 bases). Germline loops: CDR1 MDHEN, CDR2 SYDVKM. The CDR3 loop spans 14 amino acids. V was clipped by 5 bases and J by 6 bases, with 14 bases between them.